This TCR beta chain was recovered during a study of shared clonotypes between healthy human individuals. The wider study: The plates for each donor numbered three CD4 naive, three CD4 memory, two CD8 naive and one CD8 memory. Study-wide findings and caveats: The represented genetic and exposure-history diversity was limited by the small number of donors.

Comment on this clone: Its antigen is undetermined.

Sequencing used immunoSEQ multiplex PCR; TCRdb keeps in-frame clones, though not all of them. The sample contains approximately 1,500,000 clones, approximately 98% of which appear only once. V was shortened by 3 bases and J by 7 bases, with 16 bases between the two germline ends. This CDR3 is built from 15 residues. Germline assignment: CDR1 MGHRA and CDR2 YSYEKL. Splitting the CD4+ cells yielded a CD45RA+ naive subset and a CD45RA-negative memory subset. The sample taken for sequencing was naive CD4+ T cells sorted from blood. Subset given: CD45RA+ positively selected. The sequence was obtained from a man aged 30 to 39 in good health. V is TRBV4-1 and J is TRBJ2-1; D not resolved. This CDR3 is CASSQDPTFINEQFF. CDR3 DNA sequence: TGCGCCAGCAGCCAGGATCCAACATTCATAAATGAGCAGTTCTTC.